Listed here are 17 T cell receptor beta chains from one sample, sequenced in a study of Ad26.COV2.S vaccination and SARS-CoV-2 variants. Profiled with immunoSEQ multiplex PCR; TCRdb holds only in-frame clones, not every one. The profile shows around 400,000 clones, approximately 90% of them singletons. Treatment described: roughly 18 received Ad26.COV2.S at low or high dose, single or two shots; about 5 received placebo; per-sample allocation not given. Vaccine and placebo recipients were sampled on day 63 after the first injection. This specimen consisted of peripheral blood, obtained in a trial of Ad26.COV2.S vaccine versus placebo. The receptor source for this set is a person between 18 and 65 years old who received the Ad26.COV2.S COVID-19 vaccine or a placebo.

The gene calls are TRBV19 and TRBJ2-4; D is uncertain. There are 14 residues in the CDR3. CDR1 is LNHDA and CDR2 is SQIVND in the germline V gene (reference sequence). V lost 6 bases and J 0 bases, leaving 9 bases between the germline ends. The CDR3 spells CASRDVLAKNIQYF. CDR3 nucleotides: TGTGCCAGTAGGGACGTTCTAGCCAAAAACATTCAGTACTTC.

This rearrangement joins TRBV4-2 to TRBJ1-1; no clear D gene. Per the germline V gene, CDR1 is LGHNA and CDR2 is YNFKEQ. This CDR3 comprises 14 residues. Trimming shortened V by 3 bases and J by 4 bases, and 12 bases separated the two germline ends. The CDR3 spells CASSQSSLGTEAFF. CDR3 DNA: TGTGCCAGCAGCCAGTCTTCGTTGGGCACTGAAGCTTTCTTT.

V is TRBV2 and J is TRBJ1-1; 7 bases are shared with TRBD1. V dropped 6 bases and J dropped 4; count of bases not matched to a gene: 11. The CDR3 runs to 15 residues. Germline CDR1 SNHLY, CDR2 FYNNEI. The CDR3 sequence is CASSGDRGGITEAFF. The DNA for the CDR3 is TGTGCCAGCAGCGGGGACAGAGGAGGTATCACTGAAGCTTTCTTT.

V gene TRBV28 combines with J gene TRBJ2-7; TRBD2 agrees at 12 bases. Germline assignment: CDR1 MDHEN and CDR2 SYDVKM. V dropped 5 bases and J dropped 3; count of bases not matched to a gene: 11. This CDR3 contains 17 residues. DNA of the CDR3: TGTGCCAGCAGTAGACTAGCGGGAGTCGGCGGATTCTACGAGCAGTACTTC. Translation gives CASSRLAGVGGFYEQYF.

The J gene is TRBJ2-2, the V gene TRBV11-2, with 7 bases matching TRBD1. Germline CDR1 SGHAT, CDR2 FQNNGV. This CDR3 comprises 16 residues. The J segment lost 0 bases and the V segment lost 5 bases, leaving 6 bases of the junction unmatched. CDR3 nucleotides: TGTGCCAGCAGCGACCTGGGGACAGCGAACACCGGGGAGCTGTTTTTT. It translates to CASSDLGTANTGELFF.

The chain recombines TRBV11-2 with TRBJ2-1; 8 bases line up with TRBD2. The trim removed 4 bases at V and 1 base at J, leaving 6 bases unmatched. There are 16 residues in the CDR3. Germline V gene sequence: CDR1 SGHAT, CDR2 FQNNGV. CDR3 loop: CASSSRLAPSYNEQFF. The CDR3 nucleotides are TGTGCCAGCAGCTCAAGACTAGCGCCTTCCTACAATGAGCAGTTCTTC.

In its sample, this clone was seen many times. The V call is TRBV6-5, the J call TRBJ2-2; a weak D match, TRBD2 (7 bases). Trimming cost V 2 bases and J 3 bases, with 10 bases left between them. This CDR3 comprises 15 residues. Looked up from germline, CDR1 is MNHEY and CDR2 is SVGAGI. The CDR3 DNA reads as TGTGCCAGCAGTTACGCGGGGGCAGACACCGGGGAGCTGTTTTTT. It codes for CASSYAGADTGELFF.

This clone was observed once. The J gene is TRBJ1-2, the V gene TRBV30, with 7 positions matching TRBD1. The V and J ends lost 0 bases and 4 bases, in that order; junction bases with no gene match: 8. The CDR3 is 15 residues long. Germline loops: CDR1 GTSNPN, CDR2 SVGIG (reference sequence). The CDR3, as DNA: TGTGCCTGGAGTGTAGGGACAGCATTCTTCTATGGCTACACCTTC. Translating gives CAWSVGTAFFYGYTF.

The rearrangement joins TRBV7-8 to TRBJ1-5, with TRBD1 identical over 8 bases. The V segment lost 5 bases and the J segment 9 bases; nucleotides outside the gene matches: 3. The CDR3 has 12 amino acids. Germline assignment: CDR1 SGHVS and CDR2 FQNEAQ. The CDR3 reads CASSVDRGPQHF. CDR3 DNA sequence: TGTGCCAGCAGCGTAGACAGGGGGCCCCAGCATTTT.

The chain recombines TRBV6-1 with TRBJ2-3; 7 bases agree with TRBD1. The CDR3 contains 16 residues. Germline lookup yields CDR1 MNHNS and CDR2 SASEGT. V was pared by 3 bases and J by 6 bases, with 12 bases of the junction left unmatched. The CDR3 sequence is CASSDGVGQGVDTQYF. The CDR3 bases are TGTGCCAGCAGTGATGGAGTAGGGCAGGGGGTTGATACGCAGTATTTT.

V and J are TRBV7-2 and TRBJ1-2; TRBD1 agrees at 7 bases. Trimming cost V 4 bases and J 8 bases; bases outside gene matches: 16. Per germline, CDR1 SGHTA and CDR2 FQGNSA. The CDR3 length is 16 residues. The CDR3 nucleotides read TGTGCCAGCAGCTCCCTTACCCGTACAGGGGTGAAAGGCTACACCTTC. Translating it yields CASSSLTRTGVKGYTF. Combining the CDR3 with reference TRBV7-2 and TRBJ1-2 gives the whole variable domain GAGVSQSPSNKVTEKGKDVELRCDPISGHTALYWYRQSLGQGLEFLIYFQGNSAPDKSGLPSDRFSAERTGGSVSTLTIQRTQQEDSAVYLCASSSLTRTGVKGYTFGSGTRLTVV.

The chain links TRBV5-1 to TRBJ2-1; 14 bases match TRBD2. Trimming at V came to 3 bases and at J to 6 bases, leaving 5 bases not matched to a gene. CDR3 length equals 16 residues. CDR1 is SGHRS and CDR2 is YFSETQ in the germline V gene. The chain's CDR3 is CASSSLGLAGVNEQFF. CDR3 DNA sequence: TGCGCCAGCAGCTCGCTGGGACTAGCGGGAGTCAATGAGCAGTTCTTC.

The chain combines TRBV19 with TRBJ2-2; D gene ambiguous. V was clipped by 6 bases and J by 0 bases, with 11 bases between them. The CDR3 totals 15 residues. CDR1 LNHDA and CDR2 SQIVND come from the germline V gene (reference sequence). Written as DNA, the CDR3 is TGTGCCAGTAGAGGACGGAACGCGAACACCGGGGAGCTGTTTTTT. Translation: CASRGRNANTGELFF.

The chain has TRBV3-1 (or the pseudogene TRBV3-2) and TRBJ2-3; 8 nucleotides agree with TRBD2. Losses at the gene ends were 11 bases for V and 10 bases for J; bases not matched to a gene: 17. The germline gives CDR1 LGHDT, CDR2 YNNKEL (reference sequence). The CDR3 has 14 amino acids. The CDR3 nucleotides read TGTGCCGGACCCAGTAGCGGGACCCCTGAGGCGCAGTATTTT. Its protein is CAGPSSGTPEAQYF.

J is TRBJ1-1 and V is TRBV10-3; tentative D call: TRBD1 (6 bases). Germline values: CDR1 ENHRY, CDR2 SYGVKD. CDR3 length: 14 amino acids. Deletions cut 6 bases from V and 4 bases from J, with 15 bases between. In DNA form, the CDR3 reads TGTGCCATCAGCCCCTCAGGGGAGGGCACTGAAGCTTTCTTT. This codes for CAISPSGEGTEAFF.

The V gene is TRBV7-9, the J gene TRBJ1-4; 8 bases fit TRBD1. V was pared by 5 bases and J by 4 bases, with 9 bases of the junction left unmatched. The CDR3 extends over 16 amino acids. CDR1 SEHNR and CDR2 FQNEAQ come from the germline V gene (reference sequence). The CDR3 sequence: CASSLLGQGGNEKLFF. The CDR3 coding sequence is TGTGCCAGCAGCCTCCTCGGACAGGGTGGTAATGAAAAACTGTTTTTT.

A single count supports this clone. CDR3 in DNA: TGTGCCAGCAGTTACTCGTTCGACGAGGCGGACACTGAAGCTTTCTTT. This encodes CASSYSFDEADTEAFF. V usage is TRBV6-2 or TRBV6-3 and J usage is TRBJ1-1; no clear D gene. Germline assignment: CDR1 MNHEY and CDR2 SVGEGT. This CDR3 comprises 16 residues. V lost 0 bases to trimming and J lost 3 bases, with 14 bases between them.